What follows are 15 T cell receptor beta chains derived from one specimen sequenced in a study of blood T cell repertoires in COVID-19. The data were produced by immunoSEQ multiplex PCR, yet TCRdb's version contains in-frame clones alone and is incomplete. The top ten hold approximately 2% of the sample, which has under 300,000 clones, 90% to 95% seen once. The specimen sequenced was PBMCs or T cells enriched from blood (not recorded which). Receptor source: a woman aged 18-29 years who had recovered from COVID-19.

The V gene is TRBV5-1, the J gene TRBJ1-4, with D perhaps TRBD1 (5 bases). CDR3 length: 15 residues. V was pared by 4 bases and J by 2 bases, with 12 bases between. Germline-derived CDR1 and CDR2 are SGHRS and YFSETQ. The CDR3 sequence is CASSPEKGTNEKLFF. The CDR3 DNA is TGCGCCAGCAGCCCAGAAAAGGGGACTAATGAAAAACTGTTTTTT.

The V gene is TRBV6-2 or TRBV6-3, the J gene TRBJ2-2; 7 bases map to TRBD2. The length of the CDR3 is 13 residues. CDR1 is MNHEY and CDR2 is SVGEGT in the germline V gene. The V and J ends lost 5 bases and 6 bases, in that order; junction bases with no gene match: 3. The CDR3 bases are TGTGCCAGCAGTCGCGCGGGGGCCGGGGAGCTGTTTTTT. This encodes CASSRAGAGELFF.

The rearrangement joins TRBV7-8 to TRBJ2-1, with 10 bases aligning to TRBD2. Per germline, CDR1 SGHVS and CDR2 FQNEAQ. The junction had 5 bases not matched to a gene; V was cut back by 5 bases and J by 1 base. The CDR3 has 16 amino acids. The CDR3 sequence is CASSRAGGSSYNEQFF. The CDR3 DNA reads TGTGCCAGCAGCCGAGCGGGGGGGAGTTCCTACAATGAGCAGTTCTTC.

CDR3: CASSFEGAVGEAFF. The CDR3, as DNA: TGTGCCAGCAGCTTCGAGGGGGCAGTGGGTGAAGCTTTCTTT. The rearrangement joins TRBV7-9 to TRBJ1-1; 7 positions agree with TRBD1. Losses at the gene ends were 3 bases for V and 7 bases for J; bases not matched to a gene: 8. This CDR3 has 14 amino acids. The V gene's germline CDR1 is SEHNR and CDR2 FQNEAQ (reference sequence).

The rearrangement joins TRBV9 to TRBJ2-2; the D is unclear. V dropped 7 bases and J dropped 1 base, with 8 bases sitting between them. CDR1 is SGDLS, CDR2 YYNGEE, per germline. The CDR3 is 13 residues long. CDR3 nucleotide sequence: TGTGCCAGCGGTAGGAGGAACACCGGGGAGCTGTTTTTT. Protein: CASGRRNTGELFF. Variable domain in full (rest from reference TRBV9 and TRBJ2-2): DSGVTQTPKHLITATGQRVTLRCSPRSGDLSVYWYQQSLDQGLQFLIQYYNGEERAKGNILERFSAQQFPDLHSELNLSSLELGDSALYFCASGRRNTGELFFGEGSRLTVL.

The V gene is TRBV19, the J gene TRBJ2-1, with 10 bases fitting TRBD1. Looked up from germline, CDR1 is LNHDA and CDR2 is SQIVND (reference sequence). The CDR3 extends over 17 amino acids. Trimming at V came to 5 bases and at J to 4 bases, leaving 11 bases not matched to a gene. This CDR3 is CASSAPTGGGRYNEQFF. CDR3 bases: TGTGCCAGTAGTGCCCCGACAGGGGGCGGCCGGTACAATGAGCAGTTCTTC. The whole variable domain, remainder taken from reference TRBV19 and TRBJ2-1, is DGGITQSPKYLFRKEGQNVTLSCEQNLNHDAMYWYRQDPGQGLRLIYYSQIVNDFQKGDIAEGYSVSREKKESFPLTVTSAQKNPTAFYLCASSAPTGGGRYNEQFFGPGTRLTVL.

This clone came up once. The chain couples TRBV5-1 to TRBJ2-1; 9 nucleotides line up with TRBD1. Germline CDR1 SGHRS, CDR2 YFSETQ. Losses at the gene ends were 7 bases for V and 2 bases for J; bases not matched to a gene: 13. The length of the CDR3 is 17 residues. In DNA, the CDR3 is TGCGCCAGCCACTCTCCCAGTCGGACAGGGGCCTACAATGAGCAGTTCTTC. Amino acids: CASHSPSRTGAYNEQFF.

The chain combines TRBV10-2 with TRBJ2-7; TRBD1 agrees at 12 bases. This CDR3 comprises 14 residues. The germline V gene encodes CDR1 WSHSY and CDR2 SAAADI. V lost 8 bases and J lost 4; bases outside the gene matches: 6. CDR3 residues: CASAGQGAGYEQYF. CDR3 DNA: TGCGCCAGCGCGGGACAGGGGGCTGGGTACGAGCAGTACTTC.

The chain has TRBV19 and TRBJ2-1, with D uncertain. In germline, CDR1 is LNHDA, CDR2 SQIVND (reference sequence). V was trimmed by 1 base and J by 8 bases, leaving 6 bases between them. This CDR3 region has 12 residues. This CDR3 is CASSIVVHEQFF. The CDR3, as DNA: TGTGCCAGTAGTATAGTCGTCCATGAGCAGTTCTTC.

V and J are TRBV11-3 and TRBJ2-7; 8 bases line up with TRBD1. V was clipped by 4 bases and J by 3 bases; unmatched bases: 2. CDR1 is SGHNT, CDR2 YENEEA, per germline. CDR3 length: 13 residues. The CDR3 DNA reads TGTGCCAGCAGCTCGGGACAGGACTACGAGCAGTACTTC. It encodes CASSSGQDYEQYF.

The rearrangement joins TRBV7-2 to TRBJ2-3; TRBD1 aligns across 11 bases. The CDR3 totals 15 residues. Germline V gene data show CDR1 as SGHTA and CDR2 as FQGNSA. Unmatched junction bases numbered 3, after V lost 4 bases and J lost 3 bases. CDR3 nucleotides: TGTGCCAGCAGCTCGGGACAGGGGGTGACAGATACGCAGTATTTT. Translation gives CASSSGQGVTDTQYF.

This clone was recorded once. The chain combines TRBV6-2 or TRBV6-3 with TRBJ1-1, with D unclear. Germline CDR1 is MNHEY and CDR2 is SVGEGT. This CDR3 is 15 amino acids long. V dropped 2 bases and J dropped 1 base, with 11 bases sitting between them. The CDR3 nucleotides are TGTGCCAGCAGTTACAGGAGCTATGAGAACACTGAAGCTTTCTTT. Encoded protein: CASSYRSYENTEAFF.

The genes are TRBV3-1 (or the pseudogene TRBV3-2) and TRBJ1-1, with 7 nucleotides matching TRBD1. The germline gives CDR1 LGHDT, CDR2 YNNKEL (reference sequence). J lost 7 bases, V lost 1 base, and 6 bases had no gene match. There are 14 residues in the CDR3. This chain's CDR3 is CASSQAHRGFEAFF. The CDR3 coding sequence is TGTGCCAGCAGCCAAGCGCACAGGGGCTTTGAAGCTTTCTTT.

The rearrangement uses TRBV7-2 and TRBJ1-6; TRBD1 aligns across 7 bases. This CDR3 has 15 amino acids. The trim removed 3 bases at V and 7 bases at J, leaving 6 bases unmatched. Germline V lookup: CDR1 SGHTA, CDR2 FQGNSA. The DNA for the CDR3 is TGTGCCAGCAGCTTCTCGGGGACAGCAAATTCACCCCTCCACTTT. Its translation: CASSFSGTANSPLHF. The full variable domain, rest sourced from reference TRBV7-2 and TRBJ1-6, is GAGVSQSPSNKVTEKGKDVELRCDPISGHTALYWYRQSLGQGLEFLIYFQGNSAPDKSGLPSDRFSAERTGGSVSTLTIQRTQQEDSAVYLCASSFSGTANSPLHFGNGTRLTVT.

The rearrangement uses TRBV27 and TRBJ1-1; TRBD1 matches 9 bases. This CDR3 comprises 14 residues. V shed 9 bases and J 0 bases; nucleotides not matched to a gene: 5. From germline, CDR1 is MNHEY and CDR2 SMNVEV (reference sequence). CDR3 sequence: CASYRGPLNTEAFF. The CDR3 DNA sequence: TGTGCCAGTTACAGGGGGCCCCTGAACACTGAAGCTTTCTTT.